One and the same sample provided the 2 T cell receptor beta chains below, sequenced in a study of blood T cell repertoires in COVID-19. The assay was immunoSEQ multiplex PCR, and TCRdb's table has in-frame clones only and misses some. The sample shows roughly 130,000 clones, roughly 90% of them seen only once. Sequencing used peripheral blood. The origin of the receptors is a man in his fifties with active COVID-19.

The genes are TRBV2 and TRBJ1-2; D remains unclear. With 5 bases removed from V and 4 bases from J, the gap between germline ends came to 17 bases. CDR3 length: 15 residues. Looked up from germline, CDR1 is SNHLY and CDR2 is FYNNEI. The CDR3 DNA reads as TGTGCCAGCAGTTCCCGACATATTGACCTCTATGGCTACACCTTC. This sequence encodes CASSSRHIDLYGYTF.

The chain joins TRBV3-1 (or the pseudogene TRBV3-2) to TRBJ2-4, with 7 nucleotides matching TRBD1. The CDR3 contains 14 residues. V lost 3 bases to trimming and J lost 8 bases; unmatched junction nucleotides: 7. Germline CDR1 LGHDT, CDR2 YNNKEL (reference sequence). This CDR3 is CASSQQGQSDIQYF. The CDR3 nucleotides are TGTGCCAGCAGCCAGCAGGGACAGTCGGACATTCAGTACTTC.